These 17 T cell receptor beta chains were sequenced from one sample in a study of monozygotic twins with inflammatory bowel disease. TCRdb re-called the 5' RACE reads and gives one entry per CDR3 protein, without DNA. The sample has approximately 380,000 distinct CDR3 sequences; the top ten hold 2% to 3%. Sequencing was performed on blood. These receptors originate from a human donor with ulcerative colitis or Crohn's disease, or a healthy co-twin of an affected twin (not recorded which).

V usage is TRBV11-2 and J usage is TRBJ1-1. This CDR3 spans 13 amino acids. Germline V gene lookup returns CDR1 SGHAT and CDR2 FQNNGV. The chain's CDR3 is CASSTRHRDEAFF.

V is TRBV30 and J is TRBJ1-1; checking the TCRdb D call of TRBD1 is not possible without DNA. The CDR3 totals 12 residues. Germline V gives CDR1 GTSNPN, CDR2 SVGIG (reference sequence). CDR3 protein: CALTGADTEAFF. Complete variable domain (other parts from reference TRBV30 and TRBJ1-1): SQTIHQWPATLVQPVGSPLSLECTVEGTSNPNLYWYRQAAGRGLQLLFYSVGIGQISSEVPQNLSASRPQDRQFILSSKKLLLSDSGFYLCALTGADTEAFFGQGTRLTVV.

The chain employs TRBV5-1 and TRBJ2-2; TCRdb's assignment of TRBD1 cannot be checked, as there is no DNA. Germline CDR1 is SGHRS and CDR2 is YFSETQ. The CDR3 loop spans 17 amino acids. The CDR3 here is CASSPFLDRGDTGELFF.

This chain links TRBV6-6 with TRBJ2-7. CDR1 is MNHNY, CDR2 SVGAGI, per germline (reference sequence). CDR3 length: 14 amino acids. The CDR3: CASSYSVEGTEQYF.

The CDR3 is CASSLGAGAWGTQYF. The rearrangement links TRBV7-8 to TRBJ2-5; TCRdb designates TRBD1, a call that cannot be tested without DNA. The germline V gene has CDR1 SGHVS and CDR2 FQNEAQ. The CDR3 length is 15 residues.

The J gene is TRBJ2-7, the V gene TRBV4-1; the D call from TCRdb, TRBD1, cannot be confirmed without DNA. Per the germline V gene, CDR1 is MGHRA and CDR2 is YSYEKL. The CDR3 extends over 14 amino acids. CDR3 loop: CASSQAIGAYEQYF.

The V and J genes are TRBV7-3 and TRBJ2-3; TCRdb proposes TRBD2, but this gene call is untestable without DNA. This CDR3 has 16 amino acids. The germline CDR1 and CDR2 sequences are SGHTA and FQGTGA. Here the CDR3 reads CASSLMGGPSTDTQYF.

This chain links TRBV7-9 with TRBJ1-2. CDR1 and CDR2 (germline): SEHNR, FQNEAQ (reference sequence). There are 14 residues in the CDR3. CDR3 sequence reads: CASSLLQIPYGYTF.

The chain recombines TRBV6-5 with TRBJ1-2. This CDR3 region has 15 residues. CDR1 is MNHEY and CDR2 is SVGAGI in the germline V gene. The CDR3 sequence is CASSYGSAGYYGYTF.

The J gene is TRBJ2-3, the V gene TRBV10-3; TCRdb selects TRBD2, and the lack of DNA leaves this call unchecked. This CDR3 is 14 amino acids long. From germline, CDR1 is ENHRY and CDR2 SYGVKD. CDR3 region: CAIRSSGGTDTQYF.

The chain combines TRBV7-2 with TRBJ2-2. This CDR3 contains 14 residues. Looked up from germline, CDR1 is SGHTA and CDR2 is FQGNSA. The CDR3 spells CASSSDWNTGELFF.

The chain joins TRBV12-3 or TRBV12-4 to TRBJ2-7; the D gene TCRdb calls, TRBD1, cannot be checked with no DNA. The CDR3 loop spans 16 amino acids. Here the CDR3 reads CASSPPRFTGIYEQYF.

The chain combines TRBV6-5 with TRBJ2-7. The CDR3 is 14 amino acids. Germline CDR1 reads MNHEY; CDR2 reads SVGAGI. The CDR3 region is CASSYGQASYEQYF.

The CDR3 here is CASSGARRQYF. This sequence joins TRBV11-2 and TRBJ2-7; lacking DNA, the TRBD1 call made by TCRdb goes unchecked. CDR1 is SGHAT and CDR2 is FQNNGV in the germline V gene. The CDR3 contains 11 residues.

This chain links TRBV7-7 with TRBJ2-5; TCRdb's D gene call, TRBD2, goes unchecked for lack of DNA. CDR3 length: 14 residues. Per the germline V gene, CDR1 is SSHAT and CDR2 is FNYEAQ (reference sequence). CDR3 amino acids: CASSSVGSGETQYF.

The chain links TRBV5-8 to TRBJ1-1; the D gene TCRdb calls, TRBD1, cannot be checked with no DNA. Per the germline V gene, CDR1 is SGHTS and CDR2 is YDEGEE. The CDR3 covers 15 residues. CDR3: CASSLVRGGNTEAFF.

V usage is TRBV20-1 and J usage is TRBJ1-1; no DNA is available, so the TRBD1 call from TCRdb remains unchecked. Germline CDR1 and CDR2: DFQATT and SNEGSKA (reference sequence). The CDR3 has 16 residues. CDR3 sequence: CSARDWGATGESEAFF.